A single sample is the source of the 17 T cell receptor beta chains below, sequenced in a study of blood T cell repertoires in COVID-19 (dated by TCRdb to about 2020). Receptor libraries were prepared by the immunoSEQ multiplex PCR assay. TCRdb provides this immuneACCESS table in a form limited to in-frame rearrangements. Some clones are lacking; in checked studies, under half of them reflect an unresolved V gene, and why the rest are absent is not known. The sample table lists tens of thousands of clones, 82% of them with a count of one. About 10% of the sample belongs to the ten largest clones. The sequencing sample was made of peripheral blood. All receptors come from a man aged 60 to 69 with acute or convalescent COVID-19.

This clone has a handful of counts. The rearrangement uses TRBV6-1 and TRBJ1-3; 7 bases map to TRBD1. Germline V CDR1 and CDR2: MNHNS, SASEGT. With V trimmed by 4 bases and J by 7 bases, 13 bases remained unmatched. The CDR3 extends over 16 amino acids. The DNA of the CDR3 is TGTGCCAGCAGTGGGGCATGGAGGGGGCTTGCGAACACCATATATTTT. This sequence encodes CASSGAWRGLANTIYF.

The chain joins TRBV19 to TRBJ1-4; no reliable D call. This CDR3 region has 16 residues. The V and J ends lost 6 bases and 0 bases respectively, with 14 bases between them. Germline CDR1 is LNHDA and CDR2 is SQIVND (reference sequence). CDR3 sequence reads: CASSNSATATNEKLFF. The CDR3 DNA reads as TGTGCCAGTAGCAACAGTGCCACTGCAACTAATGAAAAACTGTTTTTT.

The V gene is TRBV5-8, the J gene TRBJ2-3, with D unclear. The CDR3 extends over 13 amino acids. Germline V gene data show CDR1 as SGHTS and CDR2 as YDEGEE. V dropped 3 bases and J dropped 1 base, with 6 bases sitting between them. CDR3 sequence reads: CASSSTGTDTQYF. The DNA of the CDR3 is TGTGCCAGCAGCTCAACAGGCACAGATACGCAGTATTTT.

The V and J genes are TRBV5-6 and TRBJ2-1; 11 nucleotides align to TRBD2. Per germline, CDR1 SGHDT and CDR2 YYEEEE. V was clipped by 1 base and J by 6 bases; unmatched bases: 3. This CDR3 spans 15 amino acids. CDR3 amino acids: CASSLFSGGANEQFF. DNA of the CDR3: TGTGCCAGCAGCTTGTTTAGCGGGGGGGCCAATGAGCAGTTCTTC.

The chain combines TRBV20-1 with TRBJ1-2; 9 bases match TRBD1. CDR1 is DFQATT, CDR2 SNEGSKA, per germline (reference sequence). CDR3 length: 13 amino acids. The V and J ends lost 3 bases and 8 bases, in that order; junction bases with no gene match: 7. The CDR3 loop is CSASGTGFGGYTF. DNA of the CDR3: TGCAGTGCTAGTGGGACAGGGTTCGGGGGCTACACCTTC.

V is TRBV19 and J is TRBJ1-1, with 7 nucleotides matching TRBD1. The CDR3 consists of 14 residues. Trimming removed 5 bases from V and 7 bases from J; junction bases left unmatched: 10. In germline, CDR1 is LNHDA, CDR2 SQIVND (reference sequence). The CDR3 loop reads CASSPGQVRVEAFF. In nucleotides, the CDR3 is TGTGCCAGTAGTCCCGGACAGGTCAGGGTTGAAGCTTTCTTT.

The CDR3 bases are TGTGCCAGCAGCGTATGGGGCGCGAACACCGGGGAGCTGTTTTTT. Translation gives CASSVWGANTGELFF. The chain carries TRBV9 and TRBJ2-2; TRBD1 is a possible D gene (5 bases). The CDR3 is made up of 15 amino acids. V lost 1 base to trimming and J lost 0 bases, with 7 bases between them. Germline V gene data show CDR1 as SGDLS and CDR2 as YYNGEE.

This clone appeared once. This sequence joins TRBV2 and TRBJ2-1, with D maybe TRBD1 (5 bases). V lost 4 bases to trimming and J lost 9 bases, with 10 bases between them. CDR1 is SNHLY, CDR2 FYNNEI, per germline. The CDR3 spans 12 residues. For the CDR3, the DNA is TGTGCCAGCAGTGTATCAGGGTTTGAGCAGTTCTTC. Protein: CASSVSGFEQFF.

The J gene is TRBJ2-4, the V gene TRBV19; weak D call: TRBD2 (6 bases). CDR3 length: 14 amino acids. Germline V CDR1 and CDR2: LNHDA, SQIVND (reference sequence). V gave up 0 bases and J gave up 9 bases, with 12 bases separating them. CDR3 DNA sequence: TGTGCCAGTAGTATAGATCGTAACGGGGGCATTCAGTACTTC. Protein product: CASSIDRNGGIQYF.

A single count supports this clone. The chain combines TRBV5-1 with TRBJ2-7, with D perhaps TRBD2 (6 bases). The CDR3 runs 18 residues. The V end was cut by 0 bases, the J end by 4 bases, with 23 bases between. Germline assignment: CDR1 SGHRS and CDR2 YFSETQ. CDR3 amino acids: CASSLAGSAGRPSYEQYF. The DNA of the CDR3 is TGCGCCAGCAGCTTGGCGGGGTCGGCGGGAAGACCCTCATACGAGCAGTACTTC.

The V call is TRBV11-3, the J call TRBJ2-7; possible D gene TRBD2, 6 bases. V gave up 1 base and J gave up 10 bases, with 17 bases separating them. Looked up from germline, CDR1 is SGHNT and CDR2 is YENEEA. The CDR3 contains 14 residues. The chain's CDR3 is CASSLGSPGVDQYF. The CDR3 nucleotides are TGTGCCAGCAGCTTAGGCTCCCCGGGGGTGGACCAGTACTTC. The full variable domain, with the rest looked up from reference TRBV11-3 and TRBJ2-7, is EAGVVQSPRYKIIEKKQPVAFWCNPISGHNTLYWYLQNLGQGPELLIRYENEEAVDDSQLPKDRFSAERLKGVDSTLKIQPAELGDSAVYLCASSLGSPGVDQYFGPGTRLTVT.

The chain links TRBV5-4 to TRBJ1-1; D is perhaps TRBD1 (5 bases). The CDR3 contains 13 residues. Germline loops: CDR1 SGHNT, CDR2 YYREEE (reference sequence). The V gene lost 4 bases and the J gene lost 7 bases, with 14 bases spanning the gap. The CDR3 DNA reads as TGTGCCAGCAGCCTCCCAGAGACAGATGAAGCTTTCTTT. The encoded protein is CASSLPETDEAFF.

V usage is TRBV2 and J usage is TRBJ1-4; 7 bases match TRBD1. Germline V gives CDR1 SNHLY, CDR2 FYNNEI. The trim removed 4 bases at V and 8 bases at J, leaving 10 bases unmatched. This CDR3 is 15 amino acids long. The CDR3 region is CASSAVKGGAEKLFF. The CDR3 region has the DNA TGTGCCAGCAGTGCAGTTAAAGGGGGCGCAGAAAAACTGTTTTTT.

J is TRBJ2-7 and V is TRBV15; 7 nucleotides align to TRBD2. The CDR3 is 14 residues long. The J segment lost 3 bases and the V segment lost 0 bases, leaving 2 bases of the junction unmatched. From germline, CDR1 is LNHNV and CDR2 YYDKDF (reference sequence). CDR3 residues: CATSREAGDYEQYF. The CDR3 DNA reads as TGTGCCACCAGCAGAGAGGCGGGGGACTACGAGCAGTACTTC.

The rearrangement links TRBV19 to TRBJ2-2, with D uncertain. V was cut by 5 bases and J by 5 bases, with 12 bases left in between. Germline values: CDR1 LNHDA, CDR2 SQIVND (reference sequence). The CDR3 covers 14 residues. As DNA, the CDR3 is TGTGCCAGTAGTGTACCCATTCGGACCGGGGAGCTGTTTTTT. Its translation: CASSVPIRTGELFF.

The genes are TRBV6-2 or TRBV6-3 and TRBJ2-3; D is perhaps TRBD2 (6 bases). The CDR3 runs 17 residues. CDR1 and CDR2 from the germline V gene are MNHEY and SVGEGT. V was shortened by 5 bases and J by 2 bases, with 20 bases between the two germline ends. The CDR3 DNA follows: TGTGCCAGCAGTGCGACTAGTCTGCCCACACACACAGATACGCAGTATTTT. Its protein is CASSATSLPTHTDTQYF.

The chain has TRBV4-3 and TRBJ1-5; possible D gene TRBD1, 6 bases. The CDR3 is 15 amino acids. The V gene's germline CDR1 is LGHNA and CDR2 YSLEER. V gave up 0 bases and J gave up 3 bases, with 9 bases separating them. CDR3 bases: TGCGCCAGCAGCCAAGATGGGGGGGCCAATCAGCCCCAGCATTTT. The encoded protein is CASSQDGGANQPQHF.